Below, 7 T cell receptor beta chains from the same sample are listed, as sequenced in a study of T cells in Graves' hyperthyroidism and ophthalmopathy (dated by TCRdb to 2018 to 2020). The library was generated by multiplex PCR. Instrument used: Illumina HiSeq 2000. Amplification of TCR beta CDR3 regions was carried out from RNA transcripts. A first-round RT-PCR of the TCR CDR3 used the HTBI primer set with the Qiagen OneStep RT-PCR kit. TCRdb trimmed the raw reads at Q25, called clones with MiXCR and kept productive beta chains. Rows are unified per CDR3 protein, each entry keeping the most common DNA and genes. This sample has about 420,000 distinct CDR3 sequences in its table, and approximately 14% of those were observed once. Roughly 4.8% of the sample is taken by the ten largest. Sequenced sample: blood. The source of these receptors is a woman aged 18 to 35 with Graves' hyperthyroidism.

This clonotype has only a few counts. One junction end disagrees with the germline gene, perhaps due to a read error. In DNA form, the CDR3 reads TGTGCCACCAGCAGAGCTCCCTTTAGCGATCAGCCCCAGCATTTT. Translated: CATSRAPFSDQPQHF. The chain combines TRBV15 with TRBJ1-5, with D hard to call. Germline V gene sequence: CDR1 LNHNV, CDR2 YYDKDF (reference sequence). This CDR3 has 15 amino acids.

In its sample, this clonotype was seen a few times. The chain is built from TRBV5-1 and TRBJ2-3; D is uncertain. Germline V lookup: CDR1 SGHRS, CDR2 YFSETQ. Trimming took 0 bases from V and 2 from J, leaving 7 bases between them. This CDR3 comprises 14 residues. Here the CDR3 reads CASSLASLTDTQYF. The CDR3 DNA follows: TGCGCCAGCAGCTTGGCCTCCCTCACAGATACGCAGTATTTT.

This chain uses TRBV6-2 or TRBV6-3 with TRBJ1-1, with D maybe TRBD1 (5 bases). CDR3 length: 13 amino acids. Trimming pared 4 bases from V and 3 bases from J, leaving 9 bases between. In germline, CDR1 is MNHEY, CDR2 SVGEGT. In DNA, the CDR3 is TGTGCCAGCAGTTCCCGGACACACACTGAAGCTTTCTTT. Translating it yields CASSSRTHTEAFF.

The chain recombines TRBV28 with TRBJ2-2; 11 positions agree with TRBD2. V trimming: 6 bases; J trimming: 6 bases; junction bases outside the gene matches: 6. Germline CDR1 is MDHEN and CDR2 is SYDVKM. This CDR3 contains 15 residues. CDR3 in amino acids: CASSPSGRSAGELFF. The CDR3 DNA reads TGTGCCAGCAGCCCTAGCGGGAGGTCGGCCGGGGAGCTGTTTTTT.

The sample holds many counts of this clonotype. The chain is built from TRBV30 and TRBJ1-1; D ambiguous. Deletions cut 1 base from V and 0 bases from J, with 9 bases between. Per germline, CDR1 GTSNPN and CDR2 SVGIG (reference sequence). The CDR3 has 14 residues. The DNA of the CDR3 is TGTGCCTGGAGTGCTTCGTTTGTGAACACTGAAGCTTTCTTT. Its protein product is CAWSASFVNTEAFF.

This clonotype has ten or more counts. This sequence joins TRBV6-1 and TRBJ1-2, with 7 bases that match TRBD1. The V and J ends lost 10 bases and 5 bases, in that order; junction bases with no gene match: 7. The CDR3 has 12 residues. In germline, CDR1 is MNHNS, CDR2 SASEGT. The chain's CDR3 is CATRTGQYGYTF. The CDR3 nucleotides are TGTGCCACCAGGACAGGACAGTATGGCTACACCTTC.

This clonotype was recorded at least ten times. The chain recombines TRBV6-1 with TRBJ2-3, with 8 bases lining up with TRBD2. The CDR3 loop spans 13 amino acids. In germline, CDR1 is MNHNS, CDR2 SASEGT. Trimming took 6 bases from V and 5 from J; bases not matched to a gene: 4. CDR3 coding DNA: TGTGCCAGCAGCGGGAGGGCCGGAGATACGCAGTATTTT. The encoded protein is CASSGRAGDTQYF.